The clone carrying this T cell receptor beta chain has ten or more counts. As yet, its antigen is unknown. Germline V lookup: CDR1 DFQATT, CDR2 SNEGSKA (reference sequence). This CDR3 has 15 residues. The V segment lost 1 base and the J segment 2 bases; nucleotides outside the gene matches: 5. These data belong to a study of CD8 T cells in ankylosing spondylitis. Findings and caveats of the study: Blood of patients with ankylosing spondylitis appeared to be characterized by a TCR beta motif of roughly eight highly homologous variants.

Each CDR3 protein gets one entry after TCRdb re-called the 5' RACE reads with MiXCR. The table has 200,000 to 300,000 distinct CDR3 sequences, about 10% seen once. The TCR comes from a male donor with ankylosing spondylitis or in good health (not recorded which). Material for sequencing was blood, either unsorted or a sorted T cell fraction (not recorded which). V is TRBV20-1 and J is TRBJ2-5, with TRBD2 matching over 9 bases. The DNA for the CDR3 is TGCAGTGCTAGAGTCCAGCGGGGGGTTCAAGAGACCCAGTACTTC. This translates into CSARVQRGVQETQYF.